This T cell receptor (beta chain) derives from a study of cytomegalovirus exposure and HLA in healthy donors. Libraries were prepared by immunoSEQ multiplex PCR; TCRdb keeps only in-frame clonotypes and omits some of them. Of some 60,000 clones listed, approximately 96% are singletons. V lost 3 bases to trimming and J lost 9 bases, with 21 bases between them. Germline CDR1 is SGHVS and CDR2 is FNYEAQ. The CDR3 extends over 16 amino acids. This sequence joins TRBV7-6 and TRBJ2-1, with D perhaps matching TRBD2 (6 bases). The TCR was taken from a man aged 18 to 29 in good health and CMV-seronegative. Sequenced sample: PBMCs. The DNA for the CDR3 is TGTGCCAGCAGCTTGGGACCCGGGACTGCCGGGAGTGAGCAGTTCTTC. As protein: CASSLGPGTAGSEQFF.